This T cell receptor beta chain was observed in a study of cytomegalovirus exposure and HLA in healthy donors. Study results and limitations: Reports described diagnosis of cytomegalovirus status by the classifier as highly specific and sensitive. Many donors carried some public TCRs, although rarity characterized most TCR sequences. According to a subsequent analysis, TCR clusters identified in the first cohort showed a tendency to co-occur across the approximately 130 validation repertoires. Some TCR beta chains (more than 150 of them) were listed as cytomegalovirus-associated.

Turning to this clone: Antigen unknown.

The germline V gene has CDR1 SGHDT and CDR2 YYEEEE. V lost 4 bases, J lost 5 bases, and 15 bases stayed unmatched. The CDR3 loop spans 17 amino acids. Assay: immunoSEQ multiplex PCR; the TCRdb copy retains only in-frame clones and omits some. This table has about 110,000 clones, approximately 85% appearing once. Source material: PBMCs. The source is a woman aged 18-30 years in good health and CMV-seronegative. The V and J genes are TRBV5-6 and TRBJ2-5; 9 bases agree with TRBD2. The CDR3 DNA is TGTGCCAGCAGCCCCGTAGGTTTGCGGGGGGGCCGGGAGACCCAGTACTTC. Its translation: CASSPVGLRGGRETQYF.